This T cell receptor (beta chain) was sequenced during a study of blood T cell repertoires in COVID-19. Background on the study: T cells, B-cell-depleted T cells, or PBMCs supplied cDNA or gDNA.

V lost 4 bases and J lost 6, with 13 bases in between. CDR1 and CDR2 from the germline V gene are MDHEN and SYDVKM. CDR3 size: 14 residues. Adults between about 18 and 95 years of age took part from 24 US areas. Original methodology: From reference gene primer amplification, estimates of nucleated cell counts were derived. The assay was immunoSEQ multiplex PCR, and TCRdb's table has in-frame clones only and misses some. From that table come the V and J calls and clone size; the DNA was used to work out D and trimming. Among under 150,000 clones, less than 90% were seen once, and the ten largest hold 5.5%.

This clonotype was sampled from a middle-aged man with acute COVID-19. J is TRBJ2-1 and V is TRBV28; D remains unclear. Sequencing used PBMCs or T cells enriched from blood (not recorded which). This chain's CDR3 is CASSWLPQFNEQFF. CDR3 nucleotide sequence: TGTGCCAGCAGTTGGCTCCCTCAATTCAATGAGCAGTTCTTC.